The following is a TCR beta chain sequence with its context. This specimen belongs to a study of cytomegalovirus exposure and HLA in healthy donors. The study ran its PCR with 60 Vbeta and 13 Jbeta primers. TCRdb keeps only in-frame clones here, not all; method: immunoSEQ multiplex PCR. The sample lists fewer than 300,000 clones; approximately 80% were seen once. The CDR3 covers 16 residues. Germline CDR1 is SGHVS and CDR2 is FNYEAQ. J was trimmed by 0 bases and V by 5 bases; bases with no gene match: 7. The receptor's source is a girl aged 2 to 10 in good health and CMV-seronegative. The rearrangement joins TRBV7-6 to TRBJ1-3; TRBD1 aligns across 7 bases. The sequencing input was PBMCs. Here the CDR3 DNA reads TGTGCCAGCAGCCCCCGACAGGGAAGCTCTGGAAACACCATATATTTT. This gives the protein CASSPRQGSSGNTIYF.